This T cell receptor (beta chain) was recorded in a study of blood T cells in healthy people across ages. Overall study: Per every two T cells, about one barcoded beta molecule was captured by template switching.

PCR was performed a second time for about 6 to 12 cycles using a sample-barcoded 5' primer and a J-beta primer mix. A tag from a template-switch adaptor with 12 random nucleotides marked each cDNA molecule. Each CDR3 protein gets one entry after TCRdb re-called the 5' RACE reads with MiXCR. The sample contains over 1,300,000 distinct CDR3 sequences, almost 60% of which appear only once. With regard to this clonotype: Its antigen is undetermined. A read error may produce the germline difference seen at one junction end.

CDR1 and CDR2 from the germline V gene are SQVTM and ANQGSEA. The CDR3 has 16 amino acids. Whole-study results and caveats: A roughly linear fall in TCR beta diversity per million T cells was seen with increasing age. In long-lived donors, naive CD4+ cell counts and diversity exceeded those of aged donors.

The sample was blood. The TCR originated in a man between 18 and 35 years old in good health. The chain recombines TRBV29-1 with TRBJ2-1; D is uncertain. This chain's CDR3 is CGVEDLPGRSYNEQFF. In nucleotides, the CDR3 is TGCGGCGTTGAAGATTTGCCGGGCCGCTCCTACAATGAGCAGTTCTTC.